This T cell receptor (beta chain) was identified during a study of OX40 agonist ivuxolimab in advanced cancers. Study-level background: The study reported partial responses in three patients: one hepatocellular carcinoma, two cutaneous melanoma.

Here immunoSEQ multiplex PCR was the method, and the copy in TCRdb shows in-frame clones only, minus some. This sample has approximately 160,000 clones; under 95% occur once, and the top ten carry 0.31%. CDR1 is SGHNT and CDR2 is YYREEE in the germline V gene (reference sequence). The CDR3 spans 16 residues. V was shortened by 0 bases and J by 4 bases, with 15 bases between the two germline ends. The sample was CD4+ or CD8+ T cells sorted from blood, taken in a trial of the OX40 agonist ivuxolimab. The gene calls are TRBV5-4 and TRBJ2-3; tentative D call: TRBD2 (5 bases). The TCR sequence derives from an adult with an advanced solid tumor such as melanoma, head and neck, liver or kidney cancer. CDR3: CASSLGGRSLPDTQYF. The CDR3, as DNA: TGTGCCAGCAGCTTGGGAGGGAGATCGCTCCCAGATACGCAGTATTTT.